This TCR beta chain emerged from a study of early T cells in non-severe SARS-CoV-2 infection (TCRdb year 2021). In the study overall: TCR sequencing used bulk RNA from unsorted whole blood, so alpha and beta chains could not be paired. The investigation overall reported the following: VDJdb matching was skewed toward anti-spike CD8 responses and likely underestimated virus-specific expansions, missing private and CD4 specificities.

Taken from the germline V gene (reference sequence), the CDR1 and CDR2 loops are SEHNR and FQNEAQ. V gives up 1 base and J gives up 9 bases, and the segment between their germline ends measures 12 bases. The CDR3 starts with the cysteine, ends with the phenylalanine, and has 13 residues. Only the CDR3 DNA stays, 39 bases, in frame from base 1. A case-control design nested within a healthcare worker cohort in London, UK, was used, with weekly nasopharyngeal swab PCR tests and blood sampling performed. Healthcare workers were recruited during the week of the UK lockdown, between 23 and 31 March 2020, and followed weekly for up to roughly 15 weeks. This clonotype was seen many times. Its binding antigen is unknown. Per-base quality was not reported, and no clone a single base away is much larger than it. Library preparation was by 5' RACE. Sequenced using a NextSeq 500. In the TCR library protocol, unique molecular identifiers were attached to individual cDNA molecules to correct for PCR bias and sequencing error. Both TCR alpha and beta chains were sequenced, and tight co-correlation was observed between alpha and beta sequence abundances in each sample. On the authors' methods: Decombinator V4 was used to perform V gene, J gene and CDR3 annotation of TCR sequences. TCRs were defined as expanded if a significant change between any two time points was detected under a Poisson model with p below 0.0001. Abundances of TCRs were expressed as counts per million after normalisation to the total number of TCRs sequenced in each sample. TRAV1-2 paired with TRAJ12, TRAJ20 or TRAJ33 defined MAIT TCRs, while TRAV10 paired with TRAJ18 defined iNKT TCRs. VDJdb, accessed 1 November 2021, was searched for CMV, EBV and SARS-CoV-2 annotated TCRs, excluding TCRs annotated for multiple antigens. The public reads were reprocessed in TCRdb via fastp at Q25 and MiXCR, keeping in-frame beta chains. CDR3 protein sequences are deduplicated, and each keeps its most common genes and DNA. These V and J calls originate from TCRdb's pipeline instead of the authors' own analysis. The sample includes over 85,000 distinct CDR3 sequences, with around 12% observed a single time. Together, the top ten hold 3% to 4.5% of the sample.

The receptor was isolated from an adult who was a healthcare worker with PCR-confirmed SARS-CoV-2 infection or an uninfected control (not recorded which). Recombination connected TRBV7-9 to TRBJ1-1; TRBD1 is a possible D gene, resting on 6 matching bases. This material consisted of whole blood, taken at baseline. This receptor has the CDR3 CASSLDGGGQAFF. The sequence in DNA is TGTGCCAGCAGCTTAGACGGAGGGGGGCAAGCTTTCTTT.